This T cell receptor (beta chain) was captured in a study of T cells after yellow fever vaccination. For the study at large: The authors prepared low-cell-number fractions using SMART-Seq v4 Ultra Low Input.

The V end lost 7 bases, the J end lost 1 base, and 10 bases lay between the germline ends. This CDR3 contains 13 residues. They built TCR cDNA with 5'RACE template switching, a step that put in a universal primer site and UMIs. Using its own MiXCR run on the 5' RACE reads, TCRdb lists one record per CDR3 protein. The repertoire holds some 390,000 distinct CDR3 sequences, with 15% to 20% as singletons. This clonotype appeared a few times. Its cognate antigen is unknown. Notes on the study in general: Reappearance after the booster was seen for most primary-vaccination clones, at roughly 96% CD4 and roughly 90% CD8.

The rearrangement links TRBV12-3 or TRBV12-4 to TRBJ1-1; unclear D gene. This clonotype was obtained from a man younger than 35 who received the YFV17D yellow fever vaccine. This specimen consisted of PBMCs, obtained before the yellow fever booster vaccination. The CDR3, as DNA: TGTGCCAGCACCGCCCCGGGGAACACTGAAGCTTTCTTT. It is translated as CASTAPGNTEAFF.